These 20 T cell receptor beta chains came from one sample sequenced in a study of blood T cell repertoires in COVID-19. Clones were sequenced by immunoSEQ multiplex PCR, and TCRdb holds only the in-frame ones, with some missing. This table holds approximately 220,000 clones, 84% found once. The sequencing input was PBMCs or T cells enriched from blood (not recorded which). These receptors all stem from a woman aged 40 to 50 who had recovered from COVID-19.

The genes are TRBV20-1 and TRBJ1-1; 7 bases match TRBD1. The V and J ends lost 6 bases and 7 bases, in that order; junction bases with no gene match: 2. The CDR3 covers 10 residues. CDR1 and CDR2 (germline): DFQATT, SNEGSKA (reference sequence). Written as DNA, the CDR3 is TGCAGTGCGGGGGACAGTGAAGCTTTCTTT. Translated, it gives CSAGDSEAFF.

This rearrangement joins TRBV20-1 to TRBJ2-5, with D perhaps TRBD1 (5 bases). The V end was cut by 5 bases, the J end by 5 bases, with 9 bases between. The germline CDR1 and CDR2 sequences are DFQATT and SNEGSKA (reference sequence). This CDR3 has 11 residues. The CDR3 nucleotides read TGCAGTGCTTCCTACAGGGAGACCCAGTACTTC. This sequence encodes CSASYRETQYF.

V is TRBV3-1 (or the pseudogene TRBV3-2) and J is TRBJ2-7; D possibly corresponds to TRBD2 (5 bases). Germline V CDR1 and CDR2: LGHDT, YNNKEL (reference sequence). With 4 bases removed from V and 3 bases from J, the gap between germline ends came to 19 bases. The CDR3 extends over 16 amino acids. CDR3 nucleotides: TGTGCCAGCAGCCCCCCGGGGAGTCGGGCAAGCTACGAGCAGTACTTC. This sequence encodes CASSPPGSRASYEQYF.

V gene TRBV24-1 combines with J gene TRBJ2-5; tentatively, D is TRBD2 (5 bases). The CDR3 spans 16 residues. Germline CDR1 reads KGHDR; CDR2 reads SFDVKD. Trimming pared 3 bases from V and 2 bases from J, leaving 15 bases between. The CDR3: CATSDPNGLGQETQYF. The CDR3 region has the DNA TGTGCCACCAGTGATCCGAACGGACTGGGACAAGAGACCCAGTACTTC.

The chain couples TRBV5-6 to TRBJ1-4, with 8 nucleotides matching TRBD1. Germline V gives CDR1 SGHDT, CDR2 YYEEEE. The CDR3 extends over 17 amino acids. With 4 bases clipped from V and 4 bases from J, the junction kept 12 bases outside the gene matches. CDR3 coding DNA: TGTGCCAGCAGCGGAACCGGCAGGGGGCGCAATAATGAAAAACTGTTTTTT. Protein product: CASSGTGRGRNNEKLFF. The full variable domain, in which reference TRBV5-6 and TRBJ1-4 provide the parts outside the CDR3, is DAGVTQSPTHLIKTRGQQVTLRCSPKSGHDTVSWYQQALGQGPQFIFQYYEEEERQRGNFPDRFSGHQFPNYSSELNVNALLLGDSALYLCASSGTGRGRNNEKLFFGSGTQLSVL.

The chain has TRBV9 and TRBJ2-5, with D unresolved. The CDR3 runs 14 residues. CDR1 is SGDLS and CDR2 is YYNGEE in the germline V gene. Trimming took off 0 bases at V and 5 bases at J, with 11 bases between the two ends. The CDR3 sequence is CASSVGHEEETQYF. The CDR3 DNA reads TGTGCCAGCAGCGTAGGACACGAAGAGGAGACCCAGTACTTC.

This clone was detected a few times. The rearrangement uses TRBV20-1 and TRBJ1-5; 9 nucleotides match TRBD1. J gave up 3 bases and V 3 bases, and 12 bases lay outside the gene matches. CDR1 DFQATT and CDR2 SNEGSKA come from the germline V gene (reference sequence). The CDR3 has 17 residues. The CDR3 region is CSASFPRGQGNNQPQHF. CDR3 DNA: TGCAGTGCTAGTTTTCCCCGGGGACAGGGTAACAATCAGCCCCAGCATTTT.

The rearrangement joins TRBV13 to TRBJ2-5; 11 bases map to TRBD2. CDR3 length: 14 residues. The germline V gene encodes CDR1 PRHDT and CDR2 FYEKMQ (reference sequence). J lost 4 bases, V lost 5 bases, and 3 bases had no gene match. The CDR3 protein is CASSRGLAGETQYF. In DNA, the CDR3 is TGTGCCAGCAGCCGAGGACTAGCGGGAGAGACCCAGTACTTC.

The genes are TRBV12-5 and TRBJ1-6; possible D gene TRBD1, 6 bases. Germline V gene data show CDR1 as LGHNT and CDR2 as FRNRAP. This CDR3 has 19 amino acids. Trimming removed 1 base at V and 0 bases at J, with 16 bases between. The CDR3 nucleotides read TGTGCTAGTGGTTTGGGGACAGCCTATTTGAGCTCCTATAATTCACCCCTCCACTTT. This encodes CASGLGTAYLSSYNSPLHF.

The genes are TRBV27 and TRBJ2-1; 10 nucleotides line up with TRBD2. This CDR3 spans 15 amino acids. Trimming at V came to 6 bases and at J to 5 bases, leaving 7 bases not matched to a gene. CDR1 MNHEY and CDR2 SMNVEV come from the germline V gene (reference sequence). The chain's CDR3 is CASSLTSGRDNEQFF. The CDR3 nucleotides read TGTGCCAGCAGCTTAACCAGCGGGAGGGACAATGAGCAGTTCTTC.

The chain uses TRBV10-3 and TRBJ1-5, with D possibly TRBD1 on 6 matching bases. Germline CDR1 reads ENHRY; CDR2 reads SYGVKD. V dropped 0 bases and J dropped 2 bases, with 8 bases sitting between them. CDR3 length: 15 residues. The CDR3 here is CAISESAGGNQPQHF. The CDR3 bases are TGTGCCATCAGTGAGTCGGCAGGGGGCAATCAGCCCCAGCATTTT.

This clone occurred a few times. This rearrangement joins TRBV15 to TRBJ1-1, with D hard to call. This CDR3 spans 15 amino acids. The V gene lost 1 base and the J gene lost 4 bases, with 13 bases spanning the gap. The germline CDR1 and CDR2 sequences are LNHNV and YYDKDF (reference sequence). The DNA for the CDR3 is TGTGCCACCAGCAGAGGATCGGGGTACAGCACTGAAGCTTTCTTT. It encodes CATSRGSGYSTEAFF.

There are many counts of this clone. The chain has TRBV6-1 and TRBJ1-2; TRBD1 aligns across 8 bases. The J segment lost 2 bases and the V segment lost 3 bases, leaving 2 bases of the junction unmatched. This CDR3 comprises 14 residues. Germline assignment: CDR1 MNHNS and CDR2 SASEGT. The CDR3: CASSDPGGNYGYTF. As DNA, the CDR3 is TGTGCCAGCAGTGATCCAGGGGGCAACTATGGCTACACCTTC.

This clone is a singleton in its sample. V and J are TRBV7-2 and TRBJ2-1, with 10 bases matching TRBD2. The CDR3 runs to 15 residues. Losses at the gene ends were 1 base for V and 4 bases for J; bases not matched to a gene: 1. Germline CDR1 is SGHTA and CDR2 is FQGNSA. The CDR3 protein is CASSLELAGYNEQFF. Written as DNA, the CDR3 is TGTGCCAGCAGCTTAGAACTAGCGGGGTACAATGAGCAGTTCTTC.

The chain links TRBV5-1 to TRBJ2-1, with D perhaps matching TRBD1 (5 bases). Germline V gene sequence: CDR1 SGHRS, CDR2 YFSETQ. The ends were cut back, 7 bases at V and 1 base at J, with 12 bases in the middle. This CDR3 has 14 residues. The CDR3 sequence: CASGSAGSYNEQFF. The CDR3 DNA reads TGCGCCAGCGGCAGTGCAGGGTCCTACAATGAGCAGTTCTTC.

The chain has TRBV11-1 and TRBJ2-7; the D is unclear. Germline V gives CDR1 SGHAT, CDR2 FQDESV (reference sequence). V lost 3 bases and J lost 2, with 14 bases in between. The CDR3 has 15 residues. CDR3: CASSFNHGEAYEQYF. The CDR3 nucleotides are TGTGCCAGCAGCTTTAATCACGGTGAAGCCTACGAGCAGTACTTC.

This clone was detected only a few times. The chain uses TRBV24-1 and TRBJ1-2; no definite D call. V lost 2 bases, J lost 4 bases, and 7 bases lay in between. CDR3 length: 13 residues. Looked up from germline, CDR1 is KGHDR and CDR2 is SFDVKD. The CDR3 spells CATSDYSSYGYTF. The CDR3 nucleotides are TGTGCCACCAGTGATTACAGCTCCTATGGCTACACCTTC.

This clone was observed a single time. The chain carries TRBV5-4 and TRBJ1-1; 8 nucleotides align to TRBD1. After removal of 4 bases from V and 1 base from J, the junction contained 3 bases not matched to a gene. The CDR3 contains 14 residues. Germline V gene data show CDR1 as SGHNT and CDR2 as YYREEE (reference sequence). The CDR3 is CASSTGQENTEAFF. The DNA for the CDR3 is TGTGCCAGCAGCACGGGACAGGAGAACACTGAAGCTTTCTTT. The whole variable domain, filled in from reference TRBV5-4 and TRBJ1-1, reads ETGVTQSPTHLIKTRGQQVTLRCSSQSGHNTVSWYQQALGQGPQFIFQYYREEENGRGNFPPRFSGLQFPNYSSELNVNALELDDSALYLCASSTGQENTEAFFGQGTRLTVV.

The chain uses TRBV28 and TRBJ2-7; tentatively, D is TRBD2 (5 bases). The length of the CDR3 is 15 residues. Germline V gene sequence: CDR1 MDHEN, CDR2 SYDVKM. The germline V and J ends were trimmed by 6 bases and 6 bases, with 21 bases remaining between them. In nucleotides, the CDR3 is TGTGCCAGCAGGCCCCCGGGGTCCGGAGGATCCGAGCAGTACGTC. Its translation: CASRPPGSGGSEQYV.

V usage is TRBV19 and J usage is TRBJ1-2; 7 nucleotides line up with TRBD1. The J segment lost 3 bases and the V segment lost 4 bases, leaving 8 bases of the junction unmatched. The CDR3 loop spans 15 amino acids. Germline V lookup: CDR1 LNHDA, CDR2 SQIVND (reference sequence). The CDR3 reads CASSTLPTGYYGYTF. The DNA for the CDR3 is TGTGCCAGTAGTACGCTCCCGACAGGGTACTATGGCTACACCTTC.